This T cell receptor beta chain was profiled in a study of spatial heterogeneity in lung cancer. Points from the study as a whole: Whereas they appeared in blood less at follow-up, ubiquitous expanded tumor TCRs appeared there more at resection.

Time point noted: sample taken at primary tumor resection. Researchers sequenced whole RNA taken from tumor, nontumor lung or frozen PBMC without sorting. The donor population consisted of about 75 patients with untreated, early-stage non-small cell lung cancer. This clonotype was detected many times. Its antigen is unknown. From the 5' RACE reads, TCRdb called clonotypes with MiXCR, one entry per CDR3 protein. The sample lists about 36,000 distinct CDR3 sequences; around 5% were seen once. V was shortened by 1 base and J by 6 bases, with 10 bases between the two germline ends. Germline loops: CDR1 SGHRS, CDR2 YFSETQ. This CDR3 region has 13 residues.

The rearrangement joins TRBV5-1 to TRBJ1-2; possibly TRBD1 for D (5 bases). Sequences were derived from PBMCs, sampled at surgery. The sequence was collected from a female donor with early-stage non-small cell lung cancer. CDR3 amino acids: CASSLIGDDGYTF. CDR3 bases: TGCGCCAGCAGCTTGATAGGGGATGATGGCTACACCTTC.